The T cell receptor (beta chain) under discussion was sequenced for a study of tumor and adjacent non-tumor tissue in lung cancer (dated by TCRdb to 2016 to 2018). Regarding the research as a whole: The cohort included about a dozen adenocarcinoma, 2 squamous cell carcinoma and 1 small cell lung cancer patients. Using bulk TCRbeta repertoires from some 14 lung cancer patients, the study set lung tumor tissue side by side with matched distant non-tumor lung tissue. Sequencing produced 100 million to 150 million productive TCRbeta reads in total, an average of approximately 4 million reads per sample. Among the 15 or so patients, ages ranged from roughly 31 to 76 years, roughly ten were men and 5 were women, and disease was TNM stage I to III. TCRbeta CDR3 sequencing was performed on 30 to 35 paired specimens, with one tumor sample and one normal lung sample collected per patient.

RNA was extracted from bulk unsorted tissue and checked for quality with a NanoDrop ND-1000 and an Agilent 2100. Distant non-tumor tissue taken more than 3 cm from the tumor edge was used as the normal lung sample. Donors were newly diagnosed lung cancer patients admitted for thoracic surgery in China between August and November 2014, without prior chemotherapy. The study excluded patients who had received radiotherapy or chemotherapy before or who had another cancer at the same time. Pieces of surgical tissue measuring about 1-2 cm3 were kept in RNAlater solution and stored at -80 degrees C until use. For this clonotype: What this receptor recognizes is not known. No base quality values were provided; no much bigger clone lies one nucleotide off.

The library relied on multiplex PCR. The instrument given in TCRdb is Illumina HiSeq 2500. Following protocols modified from ARM-PCR, the researchers constructed TCRbeta libraries through three rounds of nested PCR with primers (Table S4). Before sequencing, PCR products of 200-500 bp were excised from the gel and purified with the QIAquick gel extraction kit. In the authors' own workflow: Trimmomatic was used to clean the reads, FLASH merged the cleaned reads into complete CDR3 sequences, and MiTCR assigned the sequences to V(D)J germline segments. Clonal diversity was calculated as the inverse Simpson's index using VDJtools. In-frame sequences lacking a premature stop codon were counted as productive reads. TCRdb itself trimmed the public reads at Q25 with fastp, ran MiXCR and retained productive beta chains. CDR3 protein sequences are deduplicated, and each keeps its most common genes and DNA. TCRdb assigned the V and J calls; the authors' analysis was not used. The sample table records roughly 75,000 distinct CDR3 sequences; 55% to 70% of these occur just once. The ten top clones hold approximately 30% of the sample.

Study-level results and caveats: In normal lung, the top 100 clones accounted for a significantly larger cumulative share of the repertoire than in tumor tissue. The cohort had only about 16 patients, and the authors noted that larger samples and more detailed clinical data are needed. Peripheral blood was not sequenced, so blood TCRbeta repertoires were not examined in the lung cancer patients of the study. Neither the sequencing platform nor unique molecular identifiers are mentioned in the methods. Tumor tissue showed significantly higher TCR diversity (inverse Simpson) than normal lung tissue, at about 400 vs 150 (P = 0.0075, Mann-Whitney U test). TCR diversity was significantly higher in younger patients, and greater tumor TCR diversity was associated with shorter overall survival and shorter disease-free survival.

V has 3 bases trimmed and J has 4 bases trimmed; junction bases matching no gene number 8. Taken from the germline V gene (reference sequence), the CDR1 and CDR2 loops are SGHAT and FQDESV. The CDR3 spans 15 residues, from the cysteine through the phenylalanine. Solely the CDR3 DNA is kept, with 45 bases framed from the first base. This TCR came from a woman in her forties or fifties with non-small cell lung cancer. The rearrangement combines TRBV11-1 with TRBJ1-2; 7 central bases correspond to TRBD1. Sequenced: distant non-tumor lung tissue. CDR3 loop: CASSFWGTVPYGYTF. The nucleotides read TGTGCCAGCAGCTTCTGGGGGACAGTTCCCTATGGCTACACCTTC.